These 19 T cell receptor beta chains were all obtained from the same sample, sequenced in a study of human T cells and chemical hapten exposure. TCRdb used MiXCR to reprocess the 5' RACE reads, holding one entry per CDR3 protein. The repertoire holds 110,000 or so distinct CDR3 sequences, with 15% to 20% as singletons. Unfractionated whole blood was the source of the extracted total RNA. The receptor set was obtained from a human donor in good health.

This clonotype was seen only a few times. The gene calls are TRBV29-1 and TRBJ2-3; D not certain. The germline V and J ends were trimmed by 6 bases and 4 bases, with 8 bases remaining between them. Germline V lookup: CDR1 SQVTM, CDR2 ANQGSEA. The CDR3 extends over 11 amino acids. The CDR3 here is CSVQPPDTQYF. As DNA, the CDR3 is TGCAGCGTCCAGCCCCCAGATACGCAGTATTTT.

The CDR3, as DNA: TGCGCCAGCAGCTTGGGGACAGGGAATGAAAAACTGTTTTTT. Translating gives CASSLGTGNEKLFF. The chain couples TRBV5-1 to TRBJ1-4, with TRBD1 matching over 8 bases. The CDR3 runs to 14 residues. Germline-derived CDR1 and CDR2 are SGHRS and YFSETQ. J gave up 5 bases and V 0 bases, and 0 bases lay outside the gene matches.

This clonotype was counted a few times. This chain links TRBV28 with TRBJ1-2; D may be TRBD1 (5 bases). Germline CDR1 MDHEN, CDR2 SYDVKM. CDR3 length: 17 amino acids. V gave up 7 bases and J gave up 0 bases, with 21 bases separating them. In DNA form, the CDR3 reads TGTGCCAGCAACAACGGGGCGGTGGGTTTCGCTAACTATGGCTACACCTTC. This encodes CASNNGAVGFANYGYTF.

The chain recombines TRBV5-1 with TRBJ2-7; 7 positions match TRBD1. In germline, CDR1 is SGHRS, CDR2 YFSETQ. This CDR3 comprises 15 residues. Unmatched junction bases numbered 6, after V lost 1 base and J lost 2 bases. CDR3 bases: TGCGCCAGCAGCTTGCAGGAGACAGGGCCCTACGAGCAGTACTTC. Translated: CASSLQETGPYEQYF.

This clonotype has just a few counts. The rearrangement joins TRBV5-1 to TRBJ2-7; D may correspond to TRBD1 or TRBD2 (5 bases each). Trimming shortened V by 1 base and J by 5 bases, and 7 bases separated the two germline ends. Germline lookup yields CDR1 SGHRS and CDR2 YFSETQ. The CDR3 runs 12 residues. The CDR3 bases are TGCGCCAGCAGCTTGTTGGGGGACGAGCAGTACTTC. Protein product: CASSLLGDEQYF. The variable domain in full, completed from reference TRBV5-1 and TRBJ2-7, reads KAGVTQTPRYLIKTRGQQVTLSCSPISGHRSVSWYQQTPGQGLQFLFEYFSETQRNKGNFPGRFSGRQFSNSRSEMNVSTLELGDSALYLCASSLLGDEQYFGPGTRLTVT.

This clonotype has only a few counts. The V call is TRBV27, the J call TRBJ2-1; 7 bases match TRBD1. Germline V gives CDR1 MNHEY, CDR2 SMNVEV (reference sequence). Trimming took 4 bases from V and 0 from J; bases not matched to a gene: 9. This CDR3 has 17 amino acids. CDR3 amino acids: CASSSWTGLSSYNEQFF. Here the CDR3 DNA reads TGTGCCAGCAGTTCATGGACAGGTTTGAGCTCCTACAATGAGCAGTTCTTC.

This clonotype was observed a handful of times. The chain is built from TRBV3-1 and TRBJ2-7, with D hard to call. From germline, CDR1 is LGHDT and CDR2 YNNKEL (reference sequence). With 2 bases removed from V and 4 bases from J, the gap between germline ends came to 15 bases. The length of the CDR3 is 15 residues. This chain's CDR3 is CASSQRAAEIYEQYF. The CDR3 DNA follows: TGTGCCAGCAGCCAACGCGCGGCAGAGATATACGAGCAGTACTTC.

The chain carries TRBV6-5 and TRBJ2-5; D may correspond to TRBD1 or TRBD2 (5 bases each). The CDR3 has 13 amino acids. V was pared by 6 bases and J by 5 bases, with 13 bases between. CDR1 and CDR2 from the germline V gene are MNHEY and SVGAGI. Here the CDR3 reads CASSSPGTETQYF. CDR3 in DNA: TGTGCCAGCAGCTCTCCGGGGACCGAGACCCAGTACTTC.

The chain combines TRBV5-4 with TRBJ2-2; 8 positions agree with TRBD2. The CDR3 totals 15 residues. In germline, CDR1 is SGHNT, CDR2 YYREEE (reference sequence). V shed 4 bases, J shed 0 bases, and the junction held 2 bases outside the gene matches. In nucleotides, the CDR3 is TGTGCCAGCAGCGCGGGACTAGCGAACACCGGGGAGCTGTTTTTT. It translates to CASSAGLANTGELFF.

The CDR3 sequence: CASSLLGNTEAFF. DNA for the CDR3: TGTGCCAGCAGCTTGTTGGGGAACACTGAAGCTTTCTTT. The chain employs TRBV7-3 and TRBJ1-1; D is unresolved. CDR3 length: 13 amino acids. Trimming took 3 bases from V and 1 from J, leaving 6 bases between them. The germline V gene encodes CDR1 SGHTA and CDR2 FQGTGA.

This clonotype was observed a few times. The chain joins TRBV28 to TRBJ1-5; D is perhaps TRBD1 (6 bases). This CDR3 is built from 14 residues. Germline lookup yields CDR1 MDHEN and CDR2 SYDVKM. V lost 6 bases to trimming and J lost 0 bases, with 9 bases between them. The CDR3 DNA reads TGTGCCAGCAGCCAGGGGAATAGCAATCAGCCCCAGCATTTT. This sequence encodes CASSQGNSNQPQHF.

This clonotype has just a few counts. The rearrangement uses TRBV25-1 and TRBJ1-1; maybe TRBD1 (5 bases). CDR3 size: 15 residues. Germline V gene lookup returns CDR1 MGHDK and CDR2 SYGVNS. V gave up 4 bases and J gave up 3 bases, with 15 bases separating them. The CDR3 nucleotides read TGTGCCAGCAGTGCCCCCTCCGGGGGGGACACTGAAGCTTTCTTT. Its protein is CASSAPSGGDTEAFF.

This clonotype has more than one count but fewer than ten. The rearrangement uses TRBV6-5 and TRBJ1-2; a possible D gene is TRBD1 (6 bases). Per germline, CDR1 MNHEY and CDR2 SVGAGI. Deletions cut 3 bases from V and 13 bases from J, with 36 bases between. CDR3 size: 19 residues. CDR3 region: CASSYTSSVRMGRGNYLTF. As DNA, the CDR3 is TGTGCCAGCAGTTATACCTCATCCGTCAGGATGGGCAGGGGAAATTACCTCACCTTC.

This chain uses TRBV30 with TRBJ2-5, with 9 bases matching TRBD2. The CDR3 is 16 residues long. Germline CDR1 is GTSNPN and CDR2 is SVGIG (reference sequence). Germline trimming cut 1 base from V and 1 base from J; bases unmatched to any gene: 7. CDR3 residues: CAWSEGSSGIQETQYF. The CDR3 bases are TGTGCCTGGAGTGAGGGGTCTAGCGGGATCCAAGAGACCCAGTACTTC.

The J gene is TRBJ2-7, the V gene TRBV28, with D perhaps given as TRBD1 or TRBD2 (5 bases each). Trimming took off 6 bases at V and 3 bases at J, with 9 bases between the two ends. The CDR3 totals 12 residues. Germline V gene data show CDR1 as MDHEN and CDR2 as SYDVKM. DNA for the CDR3: TGTGCCAGCAGCCGGGACGGCTACGAGCAGTACTTC. Protein product: CASSRDGYEQYF.

This clonotype has just a few counts. The rearrangement uses TRBV4-2 and TRBJ1-4; TRBD1 is a possible D gene (5 bases). Germline CDR1 and CDR2: LGHNA and YNFKEQ. V lost 0 bases, J lost 0 bases, and 14 bases lay in between. The length of the CDR3 is 18 residues. CDR3: CASSQDLGQGSTNEKLFF. CDR3 DNA sequence: TGTGCCAGCAGCCAAGATCTGGGGCAGGGATCAACTAATGAAAAACTGTTTTTT.

This clonotype was seen a handful of times. The CDR3 loop is CASTPPGGTGELFF. CDR3 nucleotide sequence: TGTGCCAGCACCCCACCCGGGGGCACCGGGGAGCTGTTTTTT. V is TRBV9 and J is TRBJ2-2; weak D call: TRBD2 (6 bases). Trimming shortened V by 6 bases and J by 4 bases, and 13 bases separated the two germline ends. The CDR3 runs 14 residues. Germline assignment: CDR1 SGDLS and CDR2 YYNGEE.

This clonotype turned up a few times. The CDR3 loop reads CASSLIGHGNIQYF. The CDR3 DNA follows: TGTGCCAGCAGCTTAATCGGACACGGAAACATTCAGTACTTC. This sequence joins TRBV7-9 and TRBJ2-4; D is possibly TRBD1 (5 bases). The CDR3 is 14 amino acids. Trimming left V 2 bases short and J 6 bases short, with 11 bases between. Germline CDR1 SEHNR, CDR2 FQNEAQ (reference sequence).

There are a few counts of this clonotype. The V and J genes are TRBV6-5 and TRBJ1-5; 7 bases agree with TRBD1. From germline, CDR1 is MNHEY and CDR2 SVGAGI. This CDR3 spans 16 amino acids. Losses at the gene ends were 6 bases for V and 1 base for J; bases not matched to a gene: 9. The CDR3 region is CASREGTVRSNQPQHF. CDR3 DNA sequence: TGTGCCAGCAGAGAAGGGACAGTCAGGAGCAATCAGCCCCAGCATTTT.